This T cell receptor beta chain emerged from a study of response to subunit inactivated influenza vaccine. The table lists this clonotype with a count of one. Via MiXCR, TCRdb re-called the RT-PCR reads, giving one row per CDR3 protein. Of 150,000 to 200,000 distinct CDR3 sequences listed, about 12% are singletons. Germline V gene sequence: CDR1 SGHVS, CDR2 FNYEAQ. The CDR3 has 16 residues. The trim removed 4 bases at V and 3 bases at J, leaving 7 bases unmatched. This sample also belongs to another study, concerning T cells expressing NK-cell markers. From that study: Generation of TCR beta cDNA was performed by 5'RACE template switching incorporating UMIs.

The sequence came from a middle-aged man who received an inactivated influenza vaccine. The source material was CD8+ T cells sorted from PBMCs, sampled 11 to 12 days after vaccination. The genes are TRBV7-6 and TRBJ2-2; 8 positions match TRBD1. The CDR3 protein is CASSWQGAMDTGELFF. The CDR3 bases are TGTGCCAGCAGCTGGCAGGGGGCGATGGACACCGGGGAGCTGTTTTTT.